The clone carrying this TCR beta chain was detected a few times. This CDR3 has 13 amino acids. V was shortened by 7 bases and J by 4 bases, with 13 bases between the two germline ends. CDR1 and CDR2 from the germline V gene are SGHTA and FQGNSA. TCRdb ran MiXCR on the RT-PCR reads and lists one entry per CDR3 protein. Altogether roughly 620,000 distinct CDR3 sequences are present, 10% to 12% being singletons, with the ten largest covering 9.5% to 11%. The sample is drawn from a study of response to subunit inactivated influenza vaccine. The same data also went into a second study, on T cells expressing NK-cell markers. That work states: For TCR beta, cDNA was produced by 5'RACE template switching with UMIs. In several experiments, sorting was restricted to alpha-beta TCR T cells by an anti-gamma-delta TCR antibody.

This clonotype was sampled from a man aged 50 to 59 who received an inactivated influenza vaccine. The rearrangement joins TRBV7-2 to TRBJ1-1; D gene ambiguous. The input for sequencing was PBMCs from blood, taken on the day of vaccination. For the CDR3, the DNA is TGTGCCAGCACCCGGATCGGGGTCACTGAAGCTTTCTTT. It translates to CASTRIGVTEAFF.